This entry lists 21 T cell receptor beta chains sequenced from one sample in a study of cytomegalovirus exposure and HLA in healthy donors. With 60 Vbeta and 13 Jbeta primers, the PCR was carried out. Some clones are missing from TCRdb's copy, which holds only in-frame ones; the method was immunoSEQ multiplex PCR. In the table there are roughly 100,000 clones, around 80% of which are singletons. The sample taken for sequencing was PBMCs. These receptors were taken from a woman between 40 and 50 years old in good health and CMV-seronegative.

The chain recombines TRBV7-2 with TRBJ1-5, with D perhaps matching TRBD1 (6 bases). Germline CDR1 is SGHTA and CDR2 is FQGNSA. CDR3 length: 14 amino acids. Deletions cut 1 base from V and 8 bases from J, with 12 bases between. The CDR3: CASSLGGGPKPQHF. DNA of the CDR3: TGTGCCAGCAGCTTAGGGGGGGGCCCAAAGCCCCAGCATTTT.

V gene TRBV7-9 combines with J gene TRBJ1-4; maybe TRBD1 (6 bases). The CDR3 is made up of 16 amino acids. Trimming stripped 0 bases from V and 8 bases from J, with 16 bases between. Germline CDR1 SEHNR, CDR2 FQNEAQ (reference sequence). The CDR3 region has the DNA TGTGCCAGCAGCTTAGCGGGCAGGGGAGACGTCGAAAAACTGTTTTTT. As protein: CASSLAGRGDVEKLFF.

The chain combines TRBV9 with TRBJ2-3; no clear D gene. V dropped 4 bases and J dropped 1 base, with 13 bases sitting between them. This CDR3 has 15 amino acids. Looked up from germline, CDR1 is SGDLS and CDR2 is YYNGEE. CDR3 bases: TGTGCCAGCAGCCCCCAGAGCGTCGGCACAGATACGCAGTATTTT. Its protein is CASSPQSVGTDTQYF.

This clone was observed a few times. V usage is TRBV28 and J usage is TRBJ2-7; 9 bases are shared with TRBD1. CDR3 length equals 15 residues. The V segment lost 1 base and the J segment 5 bases; nucleotides outside the gene matches: 6. CDR1 and CDR2 from the germline V gene are MDHEN and SYDVKM. CDR3 sequence reads: CASSLSGQGFHEQYF. DNA of the CDR3: TGTGCCAGCAGTTTATCGGGACAGGGTTTCCACGAGCAGTACTTC.

The gene calls are TRBV28 and TRBJ1-1, with 8 bases fitting TRBD1. The CDR3 covers 15 residues. CDR1 MDHEN and CDR2 SYDVKM come from the germline V gene. J gave up 4 bases and V 5 bases, and 9 bases lay outside the gene matches. CDR3 sequence (DNA): TGTGCCAGCAGTGCTATTTGGACAGGGAGCACTGAAGCTTTCTTT. This encodes CASSAIWTGSTEAFF.

This chain uses TRBV10-3 with TRBJ2-7, with 9 positions matching TRBD1. V lost 6 bases, J lost 2 bases, and 8 bases stayed unmatched. CDR1 and CDR2 (germline): ENHRY, SYGVKD. The CDR3 is made up of 15 amino acids. This chain's CDR3 is CAIRAGTGPPYEQYF. CDR3 nucleotide sequence: TGTGCCATCAGAGCCGGGACAGGGCCTCCCTACGAGCAGTACTTC.

The rearrangement joins TRBV7-9 to TRBJ1-2; TRBD1 is a possible D gene (6 bases). V lost 6 bases, J lost 8 bases, and 19 bases lay in between. The CDR3 length is 14 residues. The V gene's germline CDR1 is SEHNR and CDR2 FQNEAQ (reference sequence). The chain's CDR3 is CASSLGGRGRGYTF. The CDR3 DNA reads as TGTGCCAGCAGTCTAGGAGGCAGGGGACGAGGCTACACCTTC.

There are a few counts of this clone. V gene TRBV19 combines with J gene TRBJ2-4; possibly TRBD2 for D (5 bases). In germline, CDR1 is LNHDA, CDR2 SQIVND (reference sequence). Trimming took off 4 bases at V and 4 bases at J, with 11 bases between the two ends. The CDR3 consists of 14 residues. The CDR3 bases are TGTGCCAGTAGTAGCCGGGATACAAAAAACATTCAGTACTTC. The encoded protein is CASSSRDTKNIQYF.

The rearrangement links TRBV6-5 to TRBJ1-2; unclear D gene. V lost 7 bases to trimming and J lost 6 bases, with 18 bases between them. Germline CDR1 reads MNHEY; CDR2 reads SVGAGI. This CDR3 spans 14 amino acids. The CDR3 DNA follows: TGTGCCAGCACTGGCGGGTTCCTCGGCGATGGCTACACCTTC. Protein sequence: CASTGGFLGDGYTF.

The chain combines TRBV27 with TRBJ2-1; D remains ambiguous. This CDR3 is built from 14 residues. The germline V and J ends were trimmed by 3 bases and 6 bases, with 12 bases remaining between them. CDR1 MNHEY and CDR2 SMNVEV come from the germline V gene (reference sequence). DNA of the CDR3: TGTGCCAGCAGTTTTTCTAGGCCACCCAATGAGCAGTTCTTC. Its translation: CASSFSRPPNEQFF.

J is TRBJ1-1 and V is TRBV7-2; D might be TRBD1 (6 bases). The germline V gene has CDR1 SGHTA and CDR2 FQGNSA. The CDR3 runs to 15 residues. V lost 3 bases, J lost 2 bases, and 13 bases lay in between. DNA for the CDR3: TGTGCCAGCAGCTTCACCGGGACAACCAACACTGAAGCTTTCTTT. Its translation is CASSFTGTTNTEAFF.

This rearrangement joins TRBV5-5 to TRBJ1-5; D is unresolved. The CDR3 is 16 amino acids. Germline V gene sequence: CDR1 SGHKS, CDR2 YYEKEE (reference sequence). Trimming pared 2 bases from V and 4 bases from J, leaving 16 bases between. CDR3 sequence reads: CASSLFGSPSNQPQHF. CDR3 nucleotide sequence: TGTGCCAGCAGCTTATTCGGGTCTCCCTCTAATCAGCCCCAGCATTTT. Supplemented by reference TRBV5-5 and TRBJ1-5, the full variable domain reads DAGVTQSPTHLIKTRGQQVTLRCSPISGHKSVSWYQQVLGQGPQFIFQYYEKEERGRGNFPDRFSARQFPNYSSELNVNALLLGDSALYLCASSLFGSPSNQPQHFGDGTRLSIL.

V usage is TRBV10-2 and J usage is TRBJ2-5, with a weak D call TRBD1 (6 bases). CDR1 and CDR2 from the germline V gene are WSHSY and SAAADI. CDR3 length: 15 residues. Deletions cut 4 bases from V and 3 bases from J, with 15 bases between. The CDR3 nucleotides read TGCGCCAGCAGTGGGCCAGGGGTCCCCAAAGAGACCCAGTACTTC. Translation gives CASSGPGVPKETQYF.

The chain joins TRBV6-6 to TRBJ1-1, with 9 bases identical to TRBD1. V trimming: 4 bases; J trimming: 5 bases; junction bases outside the gene matches: 8. Per the germline V gene, CDR1 is MNHNY and CDR2 is SVGAGI (reference sequence). The CDR3 covers 15 residues. DNA for the CDR3: TGTGCCAGCAGTTCCAGGGGACAGGGAGGTACTGAAGCTTTCTTT. Translating gives CASSSRGQGGTEAFF.

This clone was seen more than once but under ten times. This chain joins TRBV30 and TRBJ1-3, with 8 bases matching TRBD1. Germline CDR1 reads GTSNPN; CDR2 reads SVGIG (reference sequence). This CDR3 has 14 amino acids. The trim removed 4 bases at V and 4 bases at J, leaving 6 bases unmatched. Here the CDR3 DNA reads TGTGCCTGGATGCCAGGGGGCGGAGGAAACACCATATATTTT. Translation gives CAWMPGGGGNTIYF.

The chain is built from TRBV25-1 and TRBJ2-1; D remains unclear. Between the trimmed V and J ends, which lost 4 bases and 0 bases, there was a span of 13 bases. CDR1 and CDR2 from the germline V gene are MGHDK and SYGVNS. The CDR3 sequence is 16 residues long. CDR3 sequence: CASSGRGKSSYNEQFF. The DNA for the CDR3 is TGTGCCAGCAGTGGGCGAGGCAAGAGCTCCTACAATGAGCAGTTCTTC.

The V gene is TRBV12-5, the J gene TRBJ2-2, with D possibly being TRBD2 (6 bases). The CDR3 sequence is 15 residues long. The ends were cut back, 6 bases at V and 1 base at J, with 12 bases in the middle. Per germline, CDR1 LGHNT and CDR2 FRNRAP. CDR3 nucleotide sequence: TGTGCTAGTGGCCGGGGGACTCTGAACACCGGGGAGCTGTTTTTT. As protein: CASGRGTLNTGELFF.

The sample holds one count of this clone. The chain is built from TRBV11-1 and TRBJ2-1; TRBD1 matches 10 bases. Losses at the gene ends were 5 bases for V and 7 bases for J; bases not matched to a gene: 5. CDR1 and CDR2 (germline): SGHAT, FQDESV (reference sequence). The length of the CDR3 is 14 residues. CDR3 nucleotides: TGTGCCAGCAGCGGGAGGGACAGGGGTAATGAGCAGTTCTTC. Its protein product is CASSGRDRGNEQFF.

The V call is TRBV7-2, the J call TRBJ2-7; a weak D match, TRBD2 (9 bases). Per germline, CDR1 SGHTA and CDR2 FQGNSA. V gave up 5 bases and J gave up 2 bases, with 19 bases separating them. The CDR3 contains 16 residues. The CDR3 DNA is TGTGCCAGCAGCCCGGACAGGGCTAGCGGGACCTACGAGCAGTACTTC. Amino acid sequence: CASSPDRASGTYEQYF.

With respect to this clone: At one end, the junction sequence differs from germline, possibly due to a read error. The chain recombines TRBV5-1 with TRBJ1-2; TRBD1 agrees at 8 bases. The germline CDR1 and CDR2 sequences are SGHRS and YFSETQ. The CDR3 spans 16 residues. The CDR3 sequence: CASTPFPDRVSYGHTF. As DNA, the CDR3 is TGCGCCAGCACCCCTTTCCCGGACAGGGTGTCCTATGGCCACACCTTC.

This chain connects TRBV29-1 to TRBJ2-7, with 10 nucleotides matching TRBD2. This CDR3 spans 14 amino acids. Germline CDR1 reads SQVTM; CDR2 reads ANQGSEA. V was pared by 4 bases and J by 5 bases, with 8 bases of the junction left unmatched. CDR3 loop: CSVVAGGPGNEQYF. The CDR3 nucleotides read TGCAGCGTTGTAGCGGGAGGTCCCGGGAACGAGCAGTACTTC.